Listed here is a single T cell receptor (beta chain). Its antigen is as yet unknown. The data belong to a study of beta chain features in type 1 diabetes. Study-wide findings and caveats: Reads derived from cDNA could over-represent cells showing high TCR expression. Type 1 diabetes patients showed a moderate but significant shortening of TCRB CDR3s in all four CD4+ subsets.

This CDR3 is 17 amino acids long. From germline, CDR1 is MNHEY and CDR2 SMNVEV (reference sequence). V gave up 3 bases and J gave up 5 bases; unmatched junction bases: 13. Purities over 98% were achieved in all sorted populations. The investigators reverse transcribed all of the isolated RNA, so they sequenced expressed TCRB transcripts. Clones were sequenced by immunoSEQ multiplex PCR, and TCRdb holds only the in-frame ones, with some missing. The sample records about 110,000 clones, about 40% being singletons. The chain couples TRBV27 to TRBJ2-7, with 10 bases that match TRBD2. The sample taken for sequencing was stem cell memory CD4+ T cells from blood. This sequence originates from a woman between 18 and 29 years old in good health. The CDR3 reads CASSFDRVSGRADEQYF. The DNA of the CDR3 is TGTGCCAGCAGTTTTGACCGAGTAAGCGGGAGGGCCGACGAGCAGTACTTC.